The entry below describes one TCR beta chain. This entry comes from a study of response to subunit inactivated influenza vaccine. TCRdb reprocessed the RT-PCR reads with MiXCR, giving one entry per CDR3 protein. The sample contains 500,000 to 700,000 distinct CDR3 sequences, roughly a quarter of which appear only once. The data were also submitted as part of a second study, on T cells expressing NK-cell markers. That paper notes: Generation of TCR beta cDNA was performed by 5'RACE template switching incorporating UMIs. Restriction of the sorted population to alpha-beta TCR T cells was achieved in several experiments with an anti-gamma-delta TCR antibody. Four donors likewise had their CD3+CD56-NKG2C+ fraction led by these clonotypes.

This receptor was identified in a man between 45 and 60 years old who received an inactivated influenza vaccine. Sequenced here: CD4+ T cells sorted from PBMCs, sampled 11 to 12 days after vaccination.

Here the CDR3 reads CASSWSDRGVYEQYF. The CDR3 DNA reads as TGTGCCAGCAGTTGGTCCGACAGGGGGGTCTACGAGCAGTACTTC. This chain connects TRBV6-5 to TRBJ2-7; 9 bases match TRBD1. CDR3 length: 15 residues. V gave up 4 bases and J gave up 3 bases; unmatched junction bases: 7. CDR1 is MNHEY, CDR2 SVGAGI, per germline.